The clone carrying this T cell receptor (beta chain) was recorded at least ten times. The sample's time point: before trial treatment. The data were taken from a study of low-dose radiotherapy and immunotherapy resistance in tumors. Alpha and beta chains were covered, as first-strand cDNA relied on TRAV- and TRBV-specific primers. TCR amplification ran roughly 20 PCR cycles using constant-region and V-primer adapter primers. Each CDR3 protein gets one entry after TCRdb re-called the reads with MiXCR. Among more than 85,000 distinct CDR3 sequences listed, roughly a tenth were seen once. The TCR was taken from a male donor with prostate cancer. The sequencing here drew on PBMCs, taken before treatment.

This CDR3 reads CASSKVCLSGQDYYGYTF. CDR3 nucleotides: TGTGCCAGCAGCAAAGTGTGTCTTTCGGGACAGGATTACTATGGCTACACCTTC. The genes are TRBV21-1 and TRBJ1-2; the table's TRBD1 call for D was not verified on the DNA. TRBV21-1 is noted as a pseudogene. The CDR3 is 18 residues long.